Shown below are 31 T cell receptor beta chains from a single sample sequenced in a study of T cell responses to AZD1222 COVID-19 vaccine. Libraries were prepared by immunoSEQ multiplex PCR; TCRdb keeps only in-frame clonotypes and omits some of them. The table includes about 120,000 clones, around 90% detected once. The material sequenced was peripheral blood, taken 28 days after the second AZD1222 dose. These receptors were obtained from an adult who received the AZD1222 COVID-19 vaccine.

This clone turned up a few times. At the DNA level, this CDR3 is encoded by other sequences in the same sample as well. This chain connects TRBV4-1 to TRBJ2-7; D may match TRBD1 or TRBD2 (5 bases each). The germline CDR1 and CDR2 sequences are MGHRA and YSYEKL. The V end lost 0 bases, the J end lost 0 bases, and 12 bases lay between the germline ends. This CDR3 is 16 amino acids long. CDR3 bases: TGCGCCAGCAGCCAAGATTTTCCAGGGAGCTCCTACGAGCAGTACTTC. This gives the protein CASSQDFPGSSYEQYF.

V gene TRBV5-1 combines with J gene TRBJ2-7; tentatively, D is TRBD2 (7 bases). Deletions cut 4 bases from V and 2 bases from J, with 16 bases between. Germline CDR1 is SGHRS and CDR2 is YFSETQ. The CDR3 is 15 amino acids. CDR3 DNA sequence: TGCGCCAGCAGCCTCGGAAGGGGGGGACCCTACGAGCAGTACTTC. Amino acid sequence: CASSLGRGGPYEQYF. The full variable domain, completed using reference TRBV5-1 and TRBJ2-7, is KAGVTQTPRYLIKTRGQQVTLSCSPISGHRSVSWYQQTPGQGLQFLFEYFSETQRNKGNFPGRFSGRQFSNSRSEMNVSTLELGDSALYLCASSLGRGGPYEQYFGPGTRLTVT.

The chain has TRBV18 and TRBJ2-3; D remains unclear. CDR3 length: 13 residues. V shed 2 bases and J shed 6 bases, with 9 bases lying between them. From germline, CDR1 is KGHSH and CDR2 LQKENI. As DNA, the CDR3 is TGTGCCAGCTCACCAGCATTCGGCGATACGCAGTATTTT. As protein: CASSPAFGDTQYF.

V gene TRBV5-6 combines with J gene TRBJ1-6, with 9 positions matching TRBD1. This CDR3 comprises 13 residues. Germline V gene data show CDR1 as SGHDT and CDR2 as YYEEEE. J lost 9 bases, V lost 4 bases, and 2 bases had no gene match. This CDR3 reads CASSPTGGSPLHF. For the CDR3, the DNA is TGTGCCAGCAGCCCGACAGGGGGTTCACCCCTCCACTTT.

The J gene is TRBJ1-3, the V gene TRBV3-1 (or the pseudogene TRBV3-2); a weak D match, TRBD1 (6 bases). Trimming stripped 3 bases from V and 3 bases from J, with 15 bases between. Germline V gives CDR1 LGHDT, CDR2 YNNKEL (reference sequence). The CDR3 is 16 residues long. As DNA, the CDR3 is TGTGCCAGCAGCCATGACTACAGGGATAATGGAAACACCATATATTTT. Translating it yields CASSHDYRDNGNTIYF.

V is TRBV5-6 and J is TRBJ1-1; 8 nucleotides line up with TRBD1. Germline CDR1 and CDR2: SGHDT and YYEEEE. The V segment lost 2 bases and the J segment 1 base; nucleotides outside the gene matches: 4. The CDR3 extends over 15 amino acids. The CDR3 is CASSFFGQGNTEAFF. CDR3 bases: TGTGCCAGCAGCTTTTTTGGACAGGGGAACACTGAAGCTTTCTTT.

This clone was recorded once. The chain uses TRBV7-2 and TRBJ1-6; D gene ambiguous. There are 15 residues in the CDR3. The germline gives CDR1 SGHTA, CDR2 FQGNSA. V was pared by 5 bases and J by 9 bases, with 17 bases between. The DNA for the CDR3 is TGTGCCAGCAGCCCAGACCCACCCGGTGGTTCACCCCTCCACTTT. Protein product: CASSPDPPGGSPLHF. Filled out from reference TRBV7-2 and TRBJ1-6, the complete variable domain reads GAGVSQSPSNKVTEKGKDVELRCDPISGHTALYWYRQSLGQGLEFLIYFQGNSAPDKSGLPSDRFSAERTGGSVSTLTIQRTQQEDSAVYLCASSPDPPGGSPLHFGNGTRLTVT.

DNA for the CDR3: TGTGCCAGCAGCTTAAGGCAGGCGCTGAACACCGGGGAGCTGTTTTTT. It is translated as CASSLRQALNTGELFF. This sequence joins TRBV7-3 and TRBJ2-2; D not resolved. V was cut by 1 base and J by 1 base, with 10 bases left in between. This CDR3 has 16 residues. CDR1 is SGHTA and CDR2 is FQGTGA in the germline V gene.

The chain combines TRBV5-8 with TRBJ1-2, with TRBD1 as a possible D gene (5 bases). Trimming cost V 0 bases and J 4 bases, with 13 bases left between them. CDR3 size: 15 residues. Germline CDR1 is SGHTS and CDR2 is YDEGEE. CDR3 in DNA: TGTGCCAGCAGCTTGGGAGGGGTGGGCGGCTATGGCTACACCTTC. As protein: CASSLGGVGGYGYTF. The full variable domain, in which reference TRBV5-8 and TRBJ1-2 provide the parts outside the CDR3, is EAGVTQSPTHLIKTRGQQATLRCSPISGHTSVYWYQQALGLGLQFLLWYDEGEERNRGNFPPRFSGRQFPNYSSELNVNALELEDSALYLCASSLGGVGGYGYTFGSGTRLTVV.

This chain connects TRBV7-9 to TRBJ1-2; perhaps TRBD1 as D (6 bases). The CDR3 length is 14 residues. From germline, CDR1 is SEHNR and CDR2 FQNEAQ (reference sequence). V was shortened by 5 bases and J by 2 bases, with 12 bases between the two germline ends. The CDR3 spells CASSIETGNYGYTF. As DNA, the CDR3 is TGTGCCAGCAGCATCGAGACAGGCAACTATGGCTACACCTTC.

CDR3 sequence reads: CASSVDQGTQYF. The DNA of the CDR3 is TGTGCCAGCAGCGTAGACCAGGGGACCCAGTACTTC. The J gene is TRBJ2-5, the V gene TRBV9; possibly TRBD1 for D (5 bases). Looked up from germline, CDR1 is SGDLS and CDR2 is YYNGEE. CDR3 length: 12 amino acids. Trimming removed 0 bases from V and 7 bases from J, with 7 bases in between.

The chain carries TRBV7-9 and TRBJ2-7, with D maybe TRBD1 (6 bases). The germline gives CDR1 SEHNR, CDR2 FQNEAQ (reference sequence). V lost 5 bases to trimming and J lost 4 bases, with 15 bases between them. There are 14 residues in the CDR3. Here the CDR3 reads CASSPDRSYYEQYF. CDR3 nucleotide sequence: TGTGCCAGCAGCCCCGACAGGAGCTATTACGAGCAGTACTTC.

This chain links TRBV7-8 with TRBJ1-5; perhaps TRBD1 as D (5 bases). V lost 0 bases and J lost 5, with 5 bases in between. Germline CDR1 is SGHVS and CDR2 is FQNEAQ. The CDR3 consists of 13 residues. CDR3 loop: CASSLAGDQPQHF. CDR3 sequence (DNA): TGTGCCAGCAGCTTAGCAGGGGATCAGCCCCAGCATTTT.

This chain links TRBV7-9 with TRBJ2-7; D unclear. This CDR3 has 12 amino acids. The germline V and J ends were trimmed by 4 bases and 7 bases, with 11 bases remaining between them. Germline assignment: CDR1 SEHNR and CDR2 FQNEAQ (reference sequence). The CDR3, as DNA: TGTGCCAGCAGCTCGGCTTTCTGGGAGCAGTACTTC. Translation gives CASSSAFWEQYF.

The V and J genes are TRBV5-4 and TRBJ2-7, with TRBD2 matching 9 bases. Germline V gene data show CDR1 as SGHNT and CDR2 as YYREEE (reference sequence). The CDR3 runs 15 residues. V was clipped by 4 bases and J by 6 bases; unmatched bases: 11. This chain's CDR3 is CASSPEPSGTVEQYF. The CDR3 DNA follows: TGTGCCAGCAGCCCGGAACCTAGCGGGACGGTCGAGCAGTACTTC.

The rearrangement links TRBV12-5 to TRBJ1-4; a weak D match, TRBD1 (5 bases). V lost 2 bases and J 8 bases, leaving 12 bases between the germline ends. CDR1 is LGHNT and CDR2 is FRNRAP in the germline V gene. This CDR3 comprises 14 residues. CDR3 amino acids: CASGLWGRDEKLFF. CDR3 nucleotide sequence: TGTGCTAGTGGTTTGTGGGGTCGGGACGAAAAACTGTTTTTT.

This chain uses TRBV7-8 with TRBJ2-2; D tentatively fits TRBD1 or TRBD2 (7 bases each). There are 16 residues in the CDR3. The V gene lost 2 bases and the J gene lost 6 bases, with 16 bases spanning the gap. CDR1 is SGHVS and CDR2 is FQNEAQ in the germline V gene. The CDR3 reads CASSLPPGGGPGELFF. As DNA, the CDR3 is TGTGCCAGCAGCTTACCCCCAGGGGGGGGCCCCGGGGAGCTGTTTTTT.

The rearrangement links TRBV3-1 (or the pseudogene TRBV3-2) to TRBJ2-3; no firm D call. Trimming took off 5 bases at V and 1 base at J, with 7 bases between the two ends. Germline lookup yields CDR1 LGHDT and CDR2 YNNKEL (reference sequence). The CDR3 sequence is 13 residues long. CDR3 protein: CASSERGTDTQYF. CDR3 in DNA: TGTGCCAGCAGCGAAAGGGGCACAGATACGCAGTATTTT.

V and J are TRBV19 and TRBJ2-1; TRBD2 matches 15 bases. V gave up 9 bases and J gave up 7 bases; unmatched junction bases: 10. The germline CDR1 and CDR2 sequences are LNHDA and SQIVND (reference sequence). CDR3 length equals 16 residues. As DNA, the CDR3 is TGTGCCAGCCGGACTAGCGGGAGGGCCGGGCGAAATGAGCAGTTCTTC. This codes for CASRTSGRAGRNEQFF.

The chain combines TRBV5-4 with TRBJ2-1; TRBD1 matches at 7 bases. Germline assignment: CDR1 SGHNT and CDR2 YYREEE (reference sequence). V shed 3 bases, J shed 7 bases, and the junction held 7 bases outside the gene matches. This CDR3 contains 14 residues. The CDR3 DNA is TGTGCCAGCAGCTCCGGGACAGTTAAAAATGAGCAGTTCTTC. Translating gives CASSSGTVKNEQFF.

The chain is built from TRBV10-3 and TRBJ1-1; D is possibly TRBD1 (6 bases). Germline assignment: CDR1 ENHRY and CDR2 SYGVKD. The CDR3 spans 15 residues. V gave up 3 bases and J gave up 1 base, with 12 bases separating them. The CDR3 region has the DNA TGTGCCATCAGTGATGGGGCCAGGGGGAACACTGAAGCTTTCTTT. It encodes CAISDGARGNTEAFF.

The rearrangement uses TRBV27 and TRBJ1-5, with TRBD1 matching over 8 bases. This CDR3 region has 16 residues. Unmatched junction bases numbered 8, after V lost 5 bases and J lost 2 bases. CDR1 and CDR2 from the germline V gene are MNHEY and SMNVEV (reference sequence). Here the CDR3 DNA reads TGTGCCAGCAGTGCCTCAGGGGGCGAAGGCAATCAGCCCCAGCATTTT. This sequence encodes CASSASGGEGNQPQHF.

V usage is TRBV19 and J usage is TRBJ1-6; D gene unclear. In germline, CDR1 is LNHDA, CDR2 SQIVND (reference sequence). The CDR3 consists of 12 residues. V lost 6 bases and J 7 bases, leaving 7 bases between the germline ends. The CDR3 region is CASSLQNSPLHF. The DNA of the CDR3 is TGTGCCAGTAGCCTTCAAAATTCACCCCTCCACTTT.

The CDR3 DNA sequence: TGTGCCAGCAGACCCCAGTTCGGGGAGCTGTTTTTT. Its translation: CASRPQFGELFF. The rearrangement uses TRBV6-5 and TRBJ2-2, with D uncertain. V lost 6 bases and J 7 bases, leaving 9 bases between the germline ends. This CDR3 has 12 amino acids. Germline CDR1 is MNHEY and CDR2 is SVGAGI.

CDR3 loop: CASSPPGTTNYGYTF. The CDR3, as DNA: TGTGCCAGCAGCCCGCCCGGGACCACTAACTATGGCTACACCTTC. The chain has TRBV6-5 and TRBJ1-2; a possible D gene is TRBD1 (5 bases). Germline V gene lookup returns CDR1 MNHEY and CDR2 SVGAGI. This CDR3 comprises 15 residues. V was trimmed by 6 bases and J by 0 bases, leaving 14 bases between them.

The CDR3 loop is CASSLSRISNQPQHF. CDR3 bases: TGTGCCAGCAGTTTATCGCGCATTAGCAATCAGCCCCAGCATTTT. V and J are TRBV28 and TRBJ1-5, with D unresolved. Trimming shortened V by 1 base and J by 0 bases, and 7 bases separated the two germline ends. The CDR3 covers 15 residues. From germline, CDR1 is MDHEN and CDR2 SYDVKM.

This chain uses TRBV2 with TRBJ1-1; TRBD1 agrees at 7 bases. The CDR3 length is 13 residues. Germline CDR1 is SNHLY and CDR2 is FYNNEI. With V trimmed by 7 bases and J by 4 bases, 6 bases remained unmatched. CDR3 residues: CASNRQGSTEAFF. Here the CDR3 DNA reads TGTGCCAGCAACCGACAGGGTAGCACTGAAGCTTTCTTT.

The chain carries TRBV19 and TRBJ2-1; 11 positions match TRBD2. The CDR3 spans 20 residues. From germline, CDR1 is LNHDA and CDR2 SQIVND (reference sequence). V lost 4 bases and J lost 10; bases outside the gene matches: 24. The CDR3 protein is CASSNRLPGLAEDRGLEQFF. As DNA, the CDR3 is TGTGCCAGTAGTAACAGACTACCGGGACTAGCGGAAGATCGTGGTCTGGAGCAGTTCTTC.

On this clone itself: Distinct nucleotide sequences in the sample also encode this CDR3. CDR3: CASSLGPGQATYEQYF. CDR3 nucleotide sequence: TGTGCCAGCAGTCTAGGGCCGGGACAGGCGACCTACGAGCAGTACTTC. The rearrangement joins TRBV28 to TRBJ2-7, with 8 bases identical to TRBD1. Germline trimming cut 5 bases from V and 2 bases from J; bases unmatched to any gene: 11. This CDR3 is built from 16 residues. CDR1 is MDHEN and CDR2 is SYDVKM in the germline V gene.

The chain couples TRBV19 to TRBJ2-7; no clear D gene. V lost 3 bases and J lost 1, with 7 bases in between. From germline, CDR1 is LNHDA and CDR2 SQIVND (reference sequence). The CDR3 runs 13 residues. DNA for the CDR3: TGTGCCAGTAGTATTGACGGGTCCTACGAGCAGTACTTC. Encoded protein: CASSIDGSYEQYF.

The chain is built from TRBV11-3 and TRBJ1-3; 11 bases are a match to TRBD1. V shed 4 bases and J 4 bases; nucleotides not matched to a gene: 3. CDR1 SGHNT and CDR2 YENEEA come from the germline V gene. The CDR3 loop spans 15 amino acids. CDR3 DNA: TGTGCCAGCAGCTCGGGACAGGGGGTCGGAAACACCATATATTTT. It codes for CASSSGQGVGNTIYF.